The rows below give T cell receptor beta chains drawn from one sample of a study of blood T cell repertoires in COVID-19. Assay used: immunoSEQ multiplex PCR; TCRdb lists only in-frame clones, some missing. This table has around 320,000 clones, about 90% appearing once. The specimen was peripheral blood. These receptors were collected from a woman aged 25 to 39 with COVID-19, enrolled during active disease. CDR3s include the opening cysteine and the closing phenylalanine or tryptophan. Each record gives: CDR3 length, J gene, V gene, D gene, CDR3 protein. D genes are given only for firm matches.

13 | TRBJ2-5 | TRBV6-1 | - | CASSEFLQETQYF
14 | TRBJ2-7 | TRBV5-1 | - | CASSQPRQRDEQYF
15 | TRBJ2-2 | TRBV28 | TRBD1 | CASSFAYRGAGELFF
14 | TRBJ1-5 | TRBV7-9 | - | CASSLQGSVEPQHF
14 | TRBJ1-1 | TRBV7-9 | - | CASSRTTRGTEAFF
16 | TRBJ1-2 | TRBV3-1/TRBV3-2 | - | CASSQALLHSSYGYTF
14 | TRBJ2-1 | TRBV3-1/TRBV3-2 | - | CASSLSQLYNEQFF
15 | TRBJ1-1 | TRBV12-5 | - | CASGSASRVGTEAFF
14 | TRBJ2-7 | TRBV7-9 | TRBD1 | CASSLSGTVDEQYF
13 | TRBJ1-5 | TRBV25-1 | - | CASSQTGIEPQHF
15 | TRBJ2-3 | TRBV5-1 | - | CASSLGPGGTDTQYF
14 | TRBJ1-5 | TRBV27 | - | CASSLRQGNQPQHF
13 | TRBJ1-3 | TRBV6-5 | - | CASGRTVGNTIYF
16 | TRBJ2-1 | TRBV5-6 | TRBD2 | CASSRTIAGGPNEQFF
17 | TRBJ2-3 | TRBV18 | TRBD2 | CASSLRTSGDSRDTQYF
13 | TRBJ2-5 | TRBV24-1 | - | CATSDSSWETQYF
15 | TRBJ2-5 | TRBV7-9 | - | CASSTGGAGQETQYF
13 | TRBJ2-1 | TRBV2 | - | CASSVGRPGEQFF
16 | TRBJ1-3 | TRBV10-3 | - | CAISERGGALGNTIYF
16 | TRBJ1-2 | TRBV4-1 | - | CASSHDPTETRGGYTF
16 | TRBJ1-3 | TRBV28 | - | CASSYIAGNSGNTIYF
14 | TRBJ2-2 | TRBV21-1 | - | CASSKYKNTGELFF
14 | TRBJ2-7 | TRBV5-1 | - | CASSLGGLLYEQYF
15 | TRBJ1-3 | TRBV5-5 | - | CASSYARSSGNTIYF
14 | TRBJ2-5 | TRBV11-2 | TRBD2 | CASSWLAGMETQYF
15 | TRBJ2-7 | TRBV5-6 | TRBD1 | CASSLGAGQAYEQYF
20 | TRBJ2-2 | TRBV5-1 | TRBD2 | CASSLDGLAALPTNTGELFF
12 | TRBJ1-1 | TRBV5-6 | - | CASSRGWVEAFF
11 | TRBJ1-2 | TRBV10-3 | TRBD1 | CATRNQQGVTF
13 | TRBJ2-1 | TRBV18 | - | CASSLALYNEQFF
13 | TRBJ2-1 | TRBV5-1 | - | CASSLAWGLEQFF